This T cell receptor delta chain came from a study of Vδ1+ human thymocytes. The template was reverse-transcribed extracted RNA. Pooled V-gene forward primers with one constant-region reverse primer generated the CDR3 amplicons by multiplex PCR. TCRdb re-identified clones in the multiplex PCR reads via CATT. The sample lists roughly 50,000 delta-chain clones, about 16% seen once, with 0.5% in the top ten. Overall study findings and caveats: Thymic TRG and TRD repertoires appeared highly polyclonal. Unexpected Vdelta2 sequences could cause misinterpretation of bulk repertoire data. Despite high sort purity, roughly 19% of thymic T cell receptor delta sequences were Vdelta2.

On this clone: The antigen remains unidentified.

After alphabeta T cell depletion, CD3+ Vdelta1+ Vdelta2- thymocytes were sorted. Germline V gene data show CDR1 as TSWWSYY and CDR2 as QGS. Trimming removed 5 bases from V and 1 base from J; junction bases left unmatched: 22. The CDR3 has 20 amino acids. This TCR came from a boy younger than two who had congenital heart surgery. The rearrangement uses TRDV1 and TRDJ1, with 7 bases that match TRDD2. The specimen was Vdelta1+ gamma-delta thymocytes from the thymus. Subset reported: FACS-sorted CD3+ TCRalphabeta- TCRVdelta1+ TCRVdelta2- thymocytes. The DNA of the CDR3 is TGTGCTCTTGGGCCCCCATTTCCTACGTGCCCTACCTTTATCACCGATAAACTCATCTTT. This codes for CALGPPFPTCPTFITDKLIF.